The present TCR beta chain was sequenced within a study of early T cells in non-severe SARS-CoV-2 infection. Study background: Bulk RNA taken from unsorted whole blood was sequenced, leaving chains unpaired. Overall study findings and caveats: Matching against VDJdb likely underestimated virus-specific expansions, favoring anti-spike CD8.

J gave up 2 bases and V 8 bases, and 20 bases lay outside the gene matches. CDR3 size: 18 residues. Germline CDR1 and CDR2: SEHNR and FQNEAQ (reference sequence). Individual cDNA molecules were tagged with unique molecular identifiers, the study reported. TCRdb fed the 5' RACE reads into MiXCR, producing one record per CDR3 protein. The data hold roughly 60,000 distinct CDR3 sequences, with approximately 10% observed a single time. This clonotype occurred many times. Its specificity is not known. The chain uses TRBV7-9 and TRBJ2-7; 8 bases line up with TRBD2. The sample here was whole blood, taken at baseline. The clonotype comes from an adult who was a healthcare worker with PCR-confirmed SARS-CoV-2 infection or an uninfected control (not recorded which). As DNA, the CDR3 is TGTGCCAGCGAGCAACTCACCAGGGGAGCGGGGGTTCCCTACGAGCAGTACTTC. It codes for CASEQLTRGAGVPYEQYF.